This TCR beta chain was captured in a study of OX40 agonist ivuxolimab in advanced cancers. In the study overall: Ivuxolimab, which targeted the costimulatory receptor OX40 (CD134), was an agonistic, fully human IgG2 monoclonal antibody. Intravenous ivuxolimab was administered to patients every 2 weeks at six dose levels: 0.01, 0.1, 0.3, 1.5, 3 and 10 mg/kg. Of the approximately 53 patients in dose escalation, 19 had hepatocellular carcinoma, some 15 had melanoma, 9 had renal cell carcinoma and 9 had head and neck cancer. The dose-escalation cohort was about 83% male with a mean age of about 60 years, ranging from roughly 23 to 80. Patients were allowed to have had prior anti-PD-1, anti-PD-L1 or anti-CTLA-4 therapy, and less than 45% of the dose-escalation patients had previously received checkpoint inhibitors. Partial responses occurred in three dose-escalation patients: two with cutaneous melanoma and one with hepatocellular carcinoma. Peripheral TCRbeta sequencing was intended to test whether TCR sequence diversity was altered and clonal T-cell expansion was caused by ivuxolimab. The paper describes the monotherapy dose-escalation part (N = 52 patients) of the phase I trial of ivuxolimab.

Genomic DNA was isolated from the sorted cells so that the TCRbeta CDR3 region could be sequenced. The immunoSEQ Assay was used for sequencing of TCRbeta CDR3 regions. TCRdb retrieved this table from immuneACCESS and kept in-frame rearrangements only. Not all clones are present; in checked studies, unresolved V genes account for under half, and no reason is known for the remainder. In all, the sample holds approximately 57,000 clones, and more than 80% of those were seen once. The ten largest clones add up to 3% to 3.5% of the sample. Patients with autoimmune disease history or receiving systemic immunosuppression were excluded from the trial. Peripheral blood for TCR sequencing was collected from all dose cohorts at baseline, on cycle 4 day 1, and on cycle 7 day 1. The samples were taken from a phase I, first-in-human, multicenter, open-label dose-escalation trial of ivuxolimab. Adults with locally advanced or metastatic melanoma, renal cell, hepatocellular, or head and neck squamous cell carcinoma were enrolled in the trial. CD4+ and CD8+ T cells were sorted separately from peripheral blood before TCR sequencing.

Study-level results and caveats: Low levels of normalized T-cell clonal expansion were also seen in some patients who did not respond. Clonal expansion of both CD4+ and CD8+ blood T cells was observed from baseline to week 6 at doses 0.1 to 3.0 mg/kg. After ivuxolimab, more expanded clones were found on average in CD8+ T cells than in CD4+ T cells. In partial responders in the 0.1-3.0 mg/kg groups, normalized peripheral clonal expansion was found to be among the lowest, especially among CD8+ T cells. Which antigens the clonally expanded peripheral T cells were specific for was not determined.

The junction carries 13 bases between V and J, which are trimmed by 1 base and 7 bases respectively. The germline V gene (reference sequence) specifies LNHDA as CDR1 and SQIVND as CDR2. Taken from cysteine to phenylalanine, the CDR3 has 15 residues. The kept DNA is CDR3 alone, 45 bases in frame from the first base. Note on this clone: It has no known antigen specificity. Within one base of it there is no much larger clone, and no base qualities were kept.

The specimen was CD4+ or CD8+ T cells sorted from blood, collected in a trial of the OX40 agonist ivuxolimab. The source is an adult with an advanced solid tumor such as melanoma, head and neck, liver or kidney cancer. The chain uses TRBV19 and TRBJ2-2; the D element could tentatively be TRBD1 or TRBD2, as 6 bases agree for each. The CDR3 protein sequence reads: CASSIGGAPGGELFF. The base sequence is TGTGCCAGTAGTATAGGGGGGGCCCCTGGCGGGGAGCTGTTTTTT.